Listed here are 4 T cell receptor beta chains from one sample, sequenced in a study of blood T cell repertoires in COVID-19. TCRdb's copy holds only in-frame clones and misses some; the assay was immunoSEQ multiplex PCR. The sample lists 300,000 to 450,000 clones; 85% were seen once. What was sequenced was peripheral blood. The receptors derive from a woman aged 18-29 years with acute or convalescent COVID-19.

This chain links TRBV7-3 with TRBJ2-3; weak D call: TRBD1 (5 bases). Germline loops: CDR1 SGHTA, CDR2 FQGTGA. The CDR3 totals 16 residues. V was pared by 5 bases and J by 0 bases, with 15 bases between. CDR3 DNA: TGTGCCAGCAGCCCGCAGGGTCCCCGAAGCACAGATACGCAGTATTTT. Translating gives CASSPQGPRSTDTQYF.

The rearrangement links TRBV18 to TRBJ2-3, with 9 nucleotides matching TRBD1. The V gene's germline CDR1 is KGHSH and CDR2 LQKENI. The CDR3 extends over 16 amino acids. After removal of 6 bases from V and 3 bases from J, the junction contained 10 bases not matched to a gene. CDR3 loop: CASSPTTGGATDTQYF. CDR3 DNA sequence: TGTGCCAGCTCCCCGACTACAGGGGGCGCGACAGATACGCAGTATTTT.

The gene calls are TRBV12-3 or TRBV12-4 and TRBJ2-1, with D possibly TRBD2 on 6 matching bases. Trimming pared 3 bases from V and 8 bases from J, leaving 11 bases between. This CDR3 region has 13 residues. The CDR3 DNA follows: TGTGCCAGCAGTTTTGAGGGGAGGTATGAGCAGTTCTTC. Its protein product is CASSFEGRYEQFF.

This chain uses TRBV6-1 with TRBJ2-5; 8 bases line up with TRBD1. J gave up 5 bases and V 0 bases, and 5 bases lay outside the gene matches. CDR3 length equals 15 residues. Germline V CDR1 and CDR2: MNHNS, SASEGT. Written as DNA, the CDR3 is TGTGCCAGCAGTGAAGCTAGACAGGGGTGGGAGACCCAGTACTTC. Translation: CASSEARQGWETQYF.